This T cell receptor beta chain is drawn from a study of T cells in Graves' hyperthyroidism and ophthalmopathy. Amplified TCR beta CDR3 regions derived from RNA transcripts. The HTBI primer set served for first-round RT-PCR of the TCR CDR3. TCRdb re-called the multiplex PCR reads with MiXCR, one entry per CDR3 protein. The table lists 300,000 to 350,000 distinct CDR3 sequences, about 14% of them singletons. The study's findings and limits: Blood shared most expanded thyroid clonotypes above 0.001. Ophthalmopathy and stable hyperthyroidism were told apart by a 13 V-J model.

In this sample, this clonotype turned up a few times. The target antigen is unknown. Graves' hyperthyroidism was deemed stable absent ophthalmopathy progression within 18 months. Fresh 10 ml peripheral blood yielded PBMCs. This TCR derives from a woman aged 25-40 years with Graves' hyperthyroidism. Sample: blood.

CDR3 coding DNA: TGTGCCAGCAGCTGGACTAGCGGGAGTCGGGATGAGCAGTTCTTC. As protein: CASSWTSGSRDEQFF. This chain connects TRBV28 to TRBJ2-1, with 13 bases that match TRBD2. V gave up 6 bases and J gave up 8 bases; unmatched junction bases: 7. The CDR3 consists of 15 residues. The germline CDR1 and CDR2 sequences are MDHEN and SYDVKM. Drawing the rest from reference TRBV28 and TRBJ2-1, the complete variable domain is DVKVTQSSRYLVKRTGEKVFLECVQDMDHENMFWYRQDPGLGLRLIYFSYDVKMKEKGDIPEGYSVSREKKERFSLILESASTNQTSMYLCASSWTSGSRDEQFFGPGTRLTVL.